This T cell receptor (beta chain) is from a study of PD-L1 blockade in urothelial cancer. For the study at large: The median number of T cells present in blood samples was fewer than 150,000.

Synthetic TCR analog templates were spiked into each PCR. The data were produced by immunoSEQ multiplex PCR, yet TCRdb's version contains in-frame clones alone and is incomplete. The sample consists of 50,000 or so clones, about 68% of them appearing once. Time point here: pretreatment peripheral blood. Patients' urothelial carcinoma was locally advanced or metastatic. Sample numbers ranged from 1 to 8 per patient, encompassing pretreatment and on-treatment collections. This clone has just a few counts. CDR1 is LNHDA, CDR2 SQIVND, per germline (reference sequence). Deletions cut 3 bases from V and 8 bases from J, with 16 bases between. The length of the CDR3 is 14 residues.

The starting material was PBMCs, obtained around atezolizumab (anti-PD-L1) treatment. This chain connects TRBV19 to TRBJ1-2, with D possibly matching TRBD1 (6 bases). This clonotype was obtained from a man in his 70s with urothelial cancer. The CDR3, as DNA: TGTGCCAGTAGTATCGCAGGGGAGAGGGGCGGCTACACCTTC. The encoded protein is CASSIAGERGGYTF.